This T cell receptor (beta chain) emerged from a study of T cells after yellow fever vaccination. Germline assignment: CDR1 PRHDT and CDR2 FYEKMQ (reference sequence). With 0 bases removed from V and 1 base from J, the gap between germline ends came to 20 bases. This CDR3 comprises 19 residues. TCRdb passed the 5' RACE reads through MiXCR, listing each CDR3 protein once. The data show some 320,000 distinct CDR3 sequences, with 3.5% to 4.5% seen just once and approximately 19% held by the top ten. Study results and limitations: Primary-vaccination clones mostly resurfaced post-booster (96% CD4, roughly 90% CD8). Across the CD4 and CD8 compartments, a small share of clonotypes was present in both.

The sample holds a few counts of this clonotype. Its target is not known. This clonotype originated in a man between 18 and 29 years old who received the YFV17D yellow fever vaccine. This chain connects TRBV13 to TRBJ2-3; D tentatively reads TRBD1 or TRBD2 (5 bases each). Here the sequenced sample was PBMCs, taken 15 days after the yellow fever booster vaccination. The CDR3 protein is CASSLGYGDREVGTDTQYF. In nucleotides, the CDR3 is TGTGCCAGCAGCTTAGGCTACGGGGACCGTGAGGTCGGCACAGATACGCAGTATTTT.